This T cell receptor (beta chain) was identified during a study of post-analysis software for immune sequencing data. Unique molecular identifiers were present in the TCR beta cDNA libraries. One entry per CDR3 protein results from TCRdb running MiXCR on the PCR reads. Of 650,000 to 900,000 distinct CDR3 sequences in the sample, 40% to 55% were seen once. Regarding the study as a whole: Five or six TRBV segments, TRBV5-6, TRBV5-1 and TRBV20-1 among them, were found more frequent in patients than controls. Compared with controls, patients showed significantly lower normalized Chao1 diversity. The authors found that F measure strongly co-clustered same-batch samples.

The sample holds a few counts of this clonotype. The antigen remains unidentified. The CDR3 runs to 13 residues. Trimming removed 5 bases from V and 4 bases from J, with 15 bases in between. Germline CDR1 reads SQVTM; CDR2 reads ANQGSEA. The chain recombines TRBV29-1 with TRBJ2-7, with D possibly called TRBD1 or TRBD2 (5 bases each). Sequenced: blood. This clonotype originated in a girl aged 10 to 17 with multiple sclerosis. The DNA for the CDR3 is TGCAGCGTTCGGACATTGGGAGAGTACGAGCAGTACTTC. Protein sequence: CSVRTLGEYEQYF.